This passage covers 31 T cell receptor beta chains from one sample sequenced in a study of siplizumab effects on memory and regulatory T cells. TCRdb's copy holds only in-frame clones and misses some; the assay was immunoSEQ multiplex PCR. Here the sample spans 70,000 to 100,000 clones, approximately 93% being singletons. Sequencing was done on a sample of CD8+ T cells sorted from blood. Every receptor here comes from a human donor in good health.

This rearrangement joins TRBV5-5 to TRBJ2-7; D remains ambiguous. V was clipped by 0 bases and J by 0 bases, with 13 bases between them. The CDR3 runs 16 residues. CDR1 and CDR2 from the germline V gene are SGHKS and YYEKEE (reference sequence). The CDR3 spells CASSLAFSERSYEQYF. In nucleotides, the CDR3 is TGTGCCAGCAGCTTGGCCTTCTCGGAACGCTCCTACGAGCAGTACTTC.

This sequence joins TRBV7-9 and TRBJ2-3; TRBD2 matches at 16 bases. The CDR3 has 19 residues. V trimming: 5 bases; J trimming: 5 bases; junction bases outside the gene matches: 13. CDR1 is SEHNR, CDR2 FQNEAQ, per germline (reference sequence). Here the CDR3 reads CASSTGTSGGADREDTQYF. Here the CDR3 DNA reads TGTGCCAGCAGCACAGGGACTAGCGGGGGGGCCGACCGAGAAGATACGCAGTATTTT.

The chain links TRBV27 to TRBJ2-7; D is unresolved. Germline loops: CDR1 MNHEY, CDR2 SMNVEV (reference sequence). The CDR3 extends over 15 amino acids. V shed 4 bases and J shed 1 base, with 14 bases lying between them. The chain's CDR3 is CASSSRDRRSYEQYF. The CDR3 DNA reads TGTGCCAGCAGTTCAAGAGATCGGCGGTCCTACGAGCAGTACTTC.

The chain carries TRBV27 and TRBJ2-7; D may be TRBD1 or TRBD2 (5 bases each). The CDR3 spans 13 residues. V was pared by 4 bases and J by 4 bases, with 11 bases between. CDR1 MNHEY and CDR2 SMNVEV come from the germline V gene (reference sequence). The CDR3, as DNA: TGTGCCAGCAGTTCCCAGGGAGAGTACGAGCAGTACTTC. Translation gives CASSSQGEYEQYF.

The V call is TRBV5-1, the J call TRBJ1-1, with D perhaps TRBD1 (6 bases). Trimming pared 0 bases from V and 0 bases from J, leaving 12 bases between. Germline CDR1 is SGHRS and CDR2 is YFSETQ. There are 16 residues in the CDR3. Here the CDR3 reads CASSLERGRLNTEAFF. The CDR3 DNA reads as TGCGCCAGCAGCTTGGAACGGGGGCGCCTGAACACTGAAGCTTTCTTT.

The chain carries TRBV5-8 and TRBJ1-3, with 10 bases fitting TRBD1. Germline V gene sequence: CDR1 SGHTS, CDR2 YDEGEE. The ends lost 3 bases at V and 1 base at J; junction bases unmatched: 7. The CDR3 has 17 residues. The CDR3 coding sequence is TGTGCCAGCAGCTACCCGGGACAGGGGTCGTCTGGAAACACCATATATTTT. This codes for CASSYPGQGSSGNTIYF.

The chain couples TRBV7-9 to TRBJ2-7; possible D gene TRBD2, 5 bases. The CDR3 is 13 amino acids. Germline V gives CDR1 SEHNR, CDR2 FQNEAQ (reference sequence). V lost 7 bases, J lost 5 bases, and 15 bases lay in between. CDR3 region: CASTSPRVHEQYF. The CDR3 bases are TGTGCCAGCACTTCGCCGAGGGTTCACGAGCAGTACTTC.

This sequence joins TRBV7-6 and TRBJ2-7; D gene ambiguous. Trimming pared 5 bases from V and 0 bases from J, leaving 11 bases between. CDR1 and CDR2 from the germline V gene are SGHVS and FNYEAQ. The CDR3 totals 14 residues. The CDR3 reads CASSPVGDSYEQYF. The CDR3 bases are TGTGCCAGCAGCCCCGTAGGCGACTCCTACGAGCAGTACTTC.

The chain uses TRBV4-1 and TRBJ1-1, with D unclear. The CDR3 spans 15 residues. Germline V gives CDR1 MGHRA, CDR2 YSYEKL. Trimming left V 9 bases short and J 1 base short, with 18 bases between. The CDR3, as DNA: TGCGCCAGTTTGTCGGAGGCGTACTCGAACACTGAAGCTTTCTTT. It encodes CASLSEAYSNTEAFF.

The rearrangement links TRBV19 to TRBJ1-1, with D perhaps matching TRBD1 (6 bases). CDR3 size: 16 residues. V was cut by 8 bases and J by 1 base, with 20 bases left in between. Germline V gene sequence: CDR1 LNHDA, CDR2 SQIVND (reference sequence). The DNA of the CDR3 is TGTGCCAGTCGACACAGGGAGAATCGGTGGAACACTGAAGCTTTCTTT. This gives the protein CASRHRENRWNTEAFF.

This chain uses TRBV6-4 with TRBJ2-1; TRBD2 matches at 9 bases. Trimming at V came to 5 bases and at J to 0 bases, leaving 2 bases not matched to a gene. CDR1 is MRHNA and CDR2 is SNTAGT in the germline V gene. This CDR3 comprises 15 residues. The CDR3 region is CASSPTSGSYNEQFF. DNA of the CDR3: TGTGCCAGCAGTCCGACTAGCGGCTCCTACAATGAGCAGTTCTTC.

This chain links TRBV15 with TRBJ1-5; 8 positions match TRBD1. CDR3 length: 15 residues. Germline V CDR1 and CDR2: LNHNV, YYDKDF (reference sequence). V lost 1 base, J lost 7 bases, and 6 bases stayed unmatched. CDR3 amino acids: CATSRGTGWRQPQHF. The CDR3 coding sequence is TGTGCCACCAGCAGAGGGACAGGGTGGAGACAGCCCCAGCATTTT.

The V gene is TRBV23-1, the J gene TRBJ1-3; no reliable D call. TRBV23-1 is an open reading frame, and its role is uncertain. Trimming shortened V by 1 base and J by 3 bases, and 19 bases separated the two germline ends. The CDR3 extends over 18 amino acids. The DNA for the CDR3 is TGCGCCAGCAGTCAATATTTAGGAGGGTCCCTCTTTGGAAACACCATATATTTT. Its translation is CASSQYLGGSLFGNTIYF.

This clone was observed once. The V gene is TRBV4-1, the J gene TRBJ2-7; D is ambiguous. The CDR3 is made up of 13 amino acids. The ends were cut back, 4 bases at V and 5 bases at J, with 12 bases in the middle. In germline, CDR1 is MGHRA, CDR2 YSYEKL. DNA of the CDR3: TGCGCCAGCAGCCCCGCGAGCCAGGACGAGCAGTACTTC. Encoded protein: CASSPASQDEQYF.

CDR3 sequence reads: CASSFSAGGLDEQYF. Written as DNA, the CDR3 is TGTGCCAGCAGCTTTTCGGCGGGGGGGCTTGACGAGCAGTACTTC. The J gene is TRBJ2-7, the V gene TRBV7-9; 9 bases are a match to TRBD2. With 3 bases clipped from V and 5 bases from J, the junction kept 8 bases outside the gene matches. This CDR3 has 15 amino acids. Germline loops: CDR1 SEHNR, CDR2 FQNEAQ (reference sequence). Together with reference TRBV7-9 and TRBJ2-7, the CDR3 gives the full variable domain: DTGVSQNPRHKITKRGQNVTFRCDPISEHNRLYWYRQTLGQGPEFLTYFQNEAQLEKSRLLSDRFSAERPKGSFSTLEIQRTEQGDSAMYLCASSFSAGGLDEQYFGPGTRLTVT.

This chain links TRBV27 with TRBJ2-1; possible D gene TRBD2, 5 bases. Trimming stripped 9 bases from V and 0 bases from J, with 9 bases between. Germline CDR1 reads MNHEY; CDR2 reads SMNVEV (reference sequence). The CDR3 extends over 13 amino acids. CDR3 sequence reads: CASRDRSYNEQFF. In nucleotides, the CDR3 is TGTGCCAGTCGGGATCGCTCCTACAATGAGCAGTTCTTC.

CDR3 sequence (DNA): TGCAGTGCTAGAGATCTCGAGCAGTACTTC. Its translation: CSARDLEQYF. The rearrangement uses TRBV20-1 and TRBJ2-7; no reliable D call. Per germline, CDR1 DFQATT and CDR2 SNEGSKA (reference sequence). The CDR3 is 10 residues long. V gave up 0 bases and J gave up 6 bases, with 3 bases separating them.

As DNA, the CDR3 is TGTGCCAGCAGCCCTTCTGGCGGGACAGGGGTTTTGGGTGAGCAGTACTTC. Translation: CASSPSGGTGVLGEQYF. J is TRBJ2-7 and V is TRBV11-2; 10 nucleotides line up with TRBD1. Germline CDR1 is SGHAT and CDR2 is FQNNGV. V dropped 5 bases and J dropped 7; count of bases not matched to a gene: 17. The CDR3 contains 17 residues.

The chain has TRBV5-1 and TRBJ1-1, with D unresolved. The ends were cut back, 1 base at V and 1 base at J, with 5 bases in the middle. In germline, CDR1 is SGHRS, CDR2 YFSETQ. CDR3 length: 13 residues. The CDR3 DNA reads TGCGCCAGCAGCTTGTATACGAACACTGAAGCTTTCTTT. This translates into CASSLYTNTEAFF. Combining the CDR3 with reference TRBV5-1 and TRBJ1-1 gives the whole variable domain KAGVTQTPRYLIKTRGQQVTLSCSPISGHRSVSWYQQTPGQGLQFLFEYFSETQRNKGNFPGRFSGRQFSNSRSEMNVSTLELGDSALYLCASSLYTNTEAFFGQGTRLTVV.

The rearrangement joins TRBV27 to TRBJ1-1; no firm D call. The length of the CDR3 is 14 residues. Germline V CDR1 and CDR2: MNHEY, SMNVEV (reference sequence). V lost 2 bases, J lost 11 bases, and 18 bases lay in between. The CDR3 sequence is CASSLNMAALGAFF. The CDR3, as DNA: TGTGCCAGCAGTTTAAATATGGCGGCCCTGGGGGCTTTCTTT.

V and J are TRBV9 and TRBJ1-2, with 7 bases identical to TRBD1. The CDR3 consists of 15 residues. Germline assignment: CDR1 SGDLS and CDR2 YYNGEE. Trimming took 5 bases from V and 2 from J; bases not matched to a gene: 9. This chain's CDR3 is CASRRQGIPNYGYTF. The CDR3 DNA reads TGTGCCAGCAGAAGACAGGGTATCCCAAACTATGGCTACACCTTC.

This chain connects TRBV19 to TRBJ1-2; a weak D match, TRBD1 (6 bases). Germline V CDR1 and CDR2: LNHDA, SQIVND (reference sequence). The ends were cut back, 6 bases at V and 0 bases at J, with 29 bases in the middle. The CDR3 has 20 amino acids. The CDR3, as DNA: TGTGCCAGTAGCGGATGGGGGCAGGGGCCCGAATTTTCCCCTAACTATGGCTACACCTTC. It encodes CASSGWGQGPEFSPNYGYTF.

The rearrangement joins TRBV19 to TRBJ2-6, with no clear D. Trimming stripped 3 bases from V and 0 bases from J, with 6 bases between. From germline, CDR1 is LNHDA and CDR2 SQIVND (reference sequence). The CDR3 totals 15 residues. Here the CDR3 reads CASSIMGSGANVLTF. CDR3 nucleotides: TGTGCCAGTAGTATCATGGGCTCTGGGGCCAACGTCCTGACTTTC.

This chain connects TRBV5-1 to TRBJ2-7; 9 bases align to TRBD1. Germline-derived CDR1 and CDR2 are SGHRS and YFSETQ. The CDR3 contains 17 residues. Unmatched junction bases numbered 12, after V lost 2 bases and J lost 3 bases. The CDR3 is CASSFGREGTGYYEQYF. The CDR3 region has the DNA TGCGCCAGCAGCTTTGGCCGAGAAGGGACAGGGTACTACGAGCAGTACTTC. The full variable domain, with the rest looked up from reference TRBV5-1 and TRBJ2-7, is KAGVTQTPRYLIKTRGQQVTLSCSPISGHRSVSWYQQTPGQGLQFLFEYFSETQRNKGNFPGRFSGRQFSNSRSEMNVSTLELGDSALYLCASSFGREGTGYYEQYFGPGTRLTVT.

The rearrangement uses TRBV7-6 and TRBJ2-1, with D hard to call. Germline V gives CDR1 SGHVS, CDR2 FNYEAQ. This CDR3 is built from 15 residues. Trimming took off 5 bases at V and 4 bases at J, with 15 bases between the two ends. In DNA form, the CDR3 reads TGTGCCAGCAGCCATCCTAGTGGCAAATACAATGAGCAGTTCTTC. Encoded protein: CASSHPSGKYNEQFF.

This sequence joins TRBV14 and TRBJ1-1; a weak D match, TRBD1 (5 bases). The germline V gene has CDR1 SGHDN and CDR2 FVKESK. The V end lost 3 bases, the J end lost 0 bases, and 8 bases lay between the germline ends. The CDR3 covers 14 residues. The DNA of the CDR3 is TGTGCCAGCAGCCAGACAGATTTGAACACTGAAGCTTTCTTT. This encodes CASSQTDLNTEAFF.

The chain links TRBV7-9 to TRBJ2-5; 7 bases fit TRBD2. The germline V gene encodes CDR1 SEHNR and CDR2 FQNEAQ (reference sequence). With V trimmed by 5 bases and J by 11 bases, 14 bases remained unmatched. The length of the CDR3 is 14 residues. CDR3 sequence reads: CASSRSGTAPEQYF. Here the CDR3 DNA reads TGTGCCAGCAGCCGCAGCGGGACTGCGCCGGAGCAGTACTTC. Filled out from reference TRBV7-9 and TRBJ2-5, the complete variable domain reads DTGVSQNPRHKITKRGQNVTFRCDPISEHNRLYWYRQTLGQGPEFLTYFQNEAQLEKSRLLSDRFSAERPKGSFSTLEIQRTEQGDSAMYLCASSRSGTAPEQYFGPGTRLLVL.

This rearrangement joins TRBV6-5 to TRBJ2-7; 7 positions match TRBD1. Germline lookup yields CDR1 MNHEY and CDR2 SVGAGI. CDR3 length: 14 amino acids. V gave up 0 bases and J gave up 3 bases; unmatched junction bases: 2. CDR3 residues: CASSYSAGGYEQYF. The CDR3 nucleotides read TGTGCCAGCAGTTACTCAGCAGGGGGCTACGAGCAGTACTTC.

CDR3 DNA: TGTGCCAGCACTAGAGCGGGGGGAATGGACGAGCAGTACTTC. Its protein product is CASTRAGGMDEQYF. V and J are TRBV2 and TRBJ2-7, with TRBD2 identical over 9 bases. The CDR3 loop spans 14 amino acids. The J segment lost 5 bases and the V segment lost 7 bases, leaving 9 bases of the junction unmatched. Germline V gene data show CDR1 as SNHLY and CDR2 as FYNNEI.

The chain links TRBV9 to TRBJ2-7; tentatively, D is TRBD2 (7 bases). Trimming shortened V by 3 bases and J by 2 bases, and 12 bases separated the two germline ends. The CDR3 is 14 amino acids. Germline assignment: CDR1 SGDLS and CDR2 YYNGEE. CDR3 residues: CASSEGGNTYEQYF. The CDR3, as DNA: TGTGCCAGCAGCGAGGGGGGGAACACCTACGAGCAGTACTTC.

J is TRBJ2-7 and V is TRBV5-6, with TRBD2 as a possible D gene (5 bases). Looked up from germline, CDR1 is SGHDT and CDR2 is YYEEEE. This CDR3 spans 14 amino acids. Trimming pared 4 bases from V and 1 base from J, leaving 12 bases between. DNA of the CDR3: TGTGCCAGCAGCCCCGGGGTGGGGTCCTACGAGCAGTACTTC. This encodes CASSPGVGSYEQYF.